This TCR beta chain was profiled in a study of blood T cells in healthy people across ages. V was pared by 0 bases and J by 1 base, with 15 bases between. CDR1 and CDR2 from the germline V gene are LNHNV and YYDKDF (reference sequence). CDR3 length: 18 residues. Together with a sample-barcoded 5' primer, a J-beta primer mix was included in a second PCR lasting about 7 to 12 cycles. MiXCR was run by TCRdb on the 5' RACE reads, yielding one entry per CDR3 protein. The sample lists 1.5 million to 2 million distinct CDR3 sequences, about 50% occurring once. V is TRBV15 and J is TRBJ1-4, with D perhaps matching TRBD1 (5 bases). Input material: blood. This clonotype originated in a woman aged 40 to 50 in good health. CDR3 coding DNA: TGTGCCACCAGCAGAGATTACGAGGGGCGCGGAACTAATGAAAAACTGTTTTTT. This sequence encodes CATSRDYEGRGTNEKLFF.